Each of the 19 T cell receptor beta chains below was sequenced from the same sample in a study of blood T cell repertoires in COVID-19. Produced via immunoSEQ multiplex PCR; TCRdb's table is partial and in-frame only. The sample includes 95,000 to 150,000 clones, around 89% seen only once; the top ten take about 4%. The sample consisted of peripheral blood. The source of these receptors is a woman aged 60-75 years with COVID-19, enrolled during active disease.

J is TRBJ1-2 and V is TRBV5-6, with D perhaps matching TRBD1 (5 bases). Germline V CDR1 and CDR2: SGHDT, YYEEEE. The V end lost 4 bases, the J end lost 3 bases, and 16 bases lay between the germline ends. The CDR3 has 15 amino acids. CDR3 amino acids: CASSPISIGDYGYTF. Written as DNA, the CDR3 is TGTGCCAGCAGCCCCATCTCGATAGGGGACTATGGCTACACCTTC. Looking up the rest from reference TRBV5-6 and TRBJ1-2 gives the full variable domain: DAGVTQSPTHLIKTRGQQVTLRCSPKSGHDTVSWYQQALGQGPQFIFQYYEEEERQRGNFPDRFSGHQFPNYSSELNVNALLLGDSALYLCASSPISIGDYGYTFGSGTRLTVV.

This chain joins TRBV6-1 and TRBJ1-1; D not resolved. V gave up 2 bases and J gave up 9 bases, with 10 bases separating them. This CDR3 is built from 12 residues. CDR1 is MNHNS, CDR2 SASEGT, per germline. The CDR3 here is CASSEFLRKAFF. DNA for the CDR3: TGTGCCAGCAGTGAATTTTTGAGGAAAGCTTTCTTT.

CDR3 bases: TGTGCCAGCAGCCTTACCCAAGCCCCGGGCGGCAGGGAAGAGACCCAGTACTTC. Its protein is CASSLTQAPGGREETQYF. The V call is TRBV9, the J call TRBJ2-5; TRBD1 might be the D (5 bases). V was cut by 4 bases and J by 3 bases, with 25 bases left in between. The CDR3 runs to 18 residues. The germline gives CDR1 SGDLS, CDR2 YYNGEE.

The J gene is TRBJ1-4, the V gene TRBV4-3; D unclear. The CDR3 is made up of 15 amino acids. Looked up from germline, CDR1 is LGHNA and CDR2 is YSLEER. With 4 bases removed from V and 3 bases from J, the gap between germline ends came to 12 bases. CDR3 sequence: CASSPPGRSNEKLFF. For the CDR3, the DNA is TGCGCCAGCAGCCCACCGGGTAGATCTAATGAAAAACTGTTTTTT.

The chain couples TRBV19 to TRBJ1-3; no firm D call. This CDR3 spans 16 amino acids. V lost 9 bases, J lost 0 bases, and 18 bases lay in between. Germline-derived CDR1 and CDR2 are LNHDA and SQIVND (reference sequence). CDR3 residues: CASAAIQLNSGNTIYF. The DNA of the CDR3 is TGTGCCAGCGCGGCGATACAACTTAACTCTGGAAACACCATATATTTT.

The genes are TRBV11-1 and TRBJ1-1, with TRBD1 matching over 10 bases. CDR3 length: 15 residues. The germline gives CDR1 SGHAT, CDR2 FQDESV (reference sequence). V shed 5 bases and J 1 base; nucleotides not matched to a gene: 4. The CDR3, as DNA: TGTGCCAGCAGCCTCGGACAGGGGGAGAACACTGAAGCTTTCTTT. Amino acids: CASSLGQGENTEAFF.

A single count supports this clone. V usage is TRBV9 and J usage is TRBJ2-2; D not resolved. Trimming cost V 0 bases and J 3 bases, with 3 bases left between them. Germline CDR1 SGDLS, CDR2 YYNGEE. CDR3 size: 13 residues. The CDR3 DNA follows: TGTGCCAGCAGCGTAGCGTACACCGGGGAGCTGTTTTTT. Its protein is CASSVAYTGELFF.

CDR3 region: CASSTRTSGGAGRETQYF. CDR3 nucleotides: TGTGCCAGCAGCACGCGGACTAGCGGGGGGGCCGGTCGAGAGACCCAGTACTTC. This sequence joins TRBV9 and TRBJ2-5, with 15 nucleotides matching TRBD2. CDR3 length: 18 amino acids. J gave up 4 bases and V 4 bases, and 11 bases lay outside the gene matches. Germline V lookup: CDR1 SGDLS, CDR2 YYNGEE.

This clone has a single count. Other DNA sequences in the same sample also yield this CDR3. The chain employs TRBV19 and TRBJ1-1; 8 nucleotides line up with TRBD1. Germline CDR1 and CDR2: LNHDA and SQIVND (reference sequence). V was pared by 3 bases and J by 1 base, with 1 base of the junction left unmatched. The CDR3 has 14 amino acids. The CDR3, as DNA: TGTGCCAGTAGTATCGGACAGGGGAACACTGAAGCTTTCTTT. This gives the protein CASSIGQGNTEAFF.

This chain joins TRBV11-2 and TRBJ2-7; 9 bases are a match to TRBD1. In germline, CDR1 is SGHAT, CDR2 FQNNGV. This CDR3 is built from 16 residues. V lost 5 bases to trimming and J lost 3 bases; unmatched junction nucleotides: 11. CDR3 DNA sequence: TGTGCCAGCAGCCGGATACGCCGGGACAGGGACTACGAGCAGTACTTC. This sequence encodes CASSRIRRDRDYEQYF.

The chain carries TRBV4-3 and TRBJ1-2, with D uncertain. The CDR3 runs to 13 residues. Germline CDR1 LGHNA, CDR2 YSLEER. V lost 3 bases to trimming and J lost 6 bases, with 11 bases between them. The CDR3 region is CASSQIGGDGYTF. The CDR3 nucleotides are TGCGCCAGCAGCCAGATTGGAGGAGATGGCTACACCTTC.

The V call is TRBV7-2, the J call TRBJ1-3, with D tentatively TRBD1 (5 bases). There are 15 residues in the CDR3. The germline V gene encodes CDR1 SGHTA and CDR2 FQGNSA. Trimming took 3 bases from V and 2 from J, leaving 11 bases between them. This CDR3 reads CASSLGVGPGNTIYF. CDR3 nucleotide sequence: TGTGCCAGCAGCTTGGGTGTGGGGCCTGGAAACACCATATATTTT.

The DNA for the CDR3 is TGTGCCTGGAGTGTACTAGGATGGGGGGACACTGAAGCTTTCTTT. It codes for CAWSVLGWGDTEAFF. This chain joins TRBV30 and TRBJ1-1; TRBD1 might be the D (5 bases). V lost 0 bases to trimming and J lost 3 bases, with 14 bases between them. Germline CDR1 is GTSNPN and CDR2 is SVGIG (reference sequence). This CDR3 comprises 15 residues. The entire variable domain, with the rest obtained from reference TRBV30 and TRBJ1-1, is as follows: SQTIHQWPATLVQPVGSPLSLECTVEGTSNPNLYWYRQAAGRGLQLLFYSVGIGQISSEVPQNLSASRPQDRQFILSSKKLLLSDSGFYLCAWSVLGWGDTEAFFGQGTRLTVV.

The chain employs TRBV11-1 and TRBJ2-3; D uncertain. Trimming removed 1 base from V and 2 bases from J, with 13 bases in between. The CDR3 spans 16 residues. Germline CDR1 is SGHAT and CDR2 is FQDESV (reference sequence). As DNA, the CDR3 is TGTGCCAGCAGCTTAGAAGGCGACTCCTCCACAGATACGCAGTATTTT. Translating gives CASSLEGDSSTDTQYF.

This sequence joins TRBV6-4 and TRBJ2-2; possible D gene TRBD1, 6 bases. The germline CDR1 and CDR2 sequences are MRHNA and SNTAGT. Trimming removed 5 bases from V and 0 bases from J, with 19 bases in between. There are 18 residues in the CDR3. The CDR3 DNA reads as TGTGCCAGCAGTAAGCACGAAATGACAGGAGCGAACACCGGGGAGCTGTTTTTT. Protein: CASSKHEMTGANTGELFF.

The rearrangement joins TRBV11-2 to TRBJ2-7, with 7 bases matching TRBD1. The CDR3 is 15 residues long. V lost 5 bases to trimming and J lost 3 bases; unmatched junction nucleotides: 10. Per germline, CDR1 SGHAT and CDR2 FQNNGV. CDR3 sequence: CASSAPGGSDYEQYF. The DNA of the CDR3 is TGTGCCAGCAGCGCCCCAGGGGGATCGGACTACGAGCAGTACTTC.

The chain uses TRBV19 and TRBJ1-2; perhaps TRBD1 as D (5 bases). CDR1 LNHDA and CDR2 SQIVND come from the germline V gene (reference sequence). The ends were cut back, 1 base at V and 13 bases at J, with 16 bases in the middle. The CDR3 length is 13 residues. CDR3 sequence: CASSIGQKNRPTF. As DNA, the CDR3 is TGTGCCAGTAGTATAGGACAGAAAAACAGGCCCACCTTC. Full variable domain (missing parts from reference TRBV19 and TRBJ1-2): DGGITQSPKYLFRKEGQNVTLSCEQNLNHDAMYWYRQDPGQGLRLIYYSQIVNDFQKGDIAEGYSVSREKKESFPLTVTSAQKNPTAFYLCASSIGQKNRPTFGSGTRLTVV.

This clone was picked up a small number of times. The V and J genes are TRBV11-2 and TRBJ1-1, with a possible D match to TRBD1 (5 bases). The length of the CDR3 is 13 residues. The ends were cut back, 1 base at V and 8 bases at J, with 11 bases in the middle. The germline V gene encodes CDR1 SGHAT and CDR2 FQNNGV. This CDR3 reads CASSLAERTEAFF. For the CDR3, the DNA is TGTGCCAGCAGCTTAGCCGAAAGGACAGAAGCTTTCTTT. The variable domain in full, completed from reference TRBV11-2 and TRBJ1-1, reads EAGVAQSPRYKIIEKRQSVAFWCNPISGHATLYWYQQILGQGPKLLIQFQNNGVVDDSQLPKDRFSAERLKGVDSTLKIQPAKLEDSAVYLCASSLAERTEAFFGQGTRLTVV.

The genes are TRBV5-4 and TRBJ1-6; tentatively, D is TRBD1 (5 bases). CDR3 length: 16 residues. V was pared by 2 bases and J by 6 bases, with 15 bases between. The V gene's germline CDR1 is SGHNT and CDR2 YYREEE (reference sequence). As DNA, the CDR3 is TGTGCCAGCAGCTTTGTGGGGGGGACCCCTAATTCACCCCTCCACTTT. Translating gives CASSFVGGTPNSPLHF.